This TCR beta chain was identified during a study of T cell responses to AZD1222 COVID-19 vaccine. Whole-study results and caveats: Clonal diversity may have been underestimated in mostly white British donors.

TCRdb's table, derived via immunoSEQ multiplex PCR, lists solely in-frame clones and lacks some. Found here are fewer than 110,000 clones, around nine tenths of them singletons; the top ten hold roughly 22%. The CDR3 runs to 12 residues. CDR1 is MNHNY, CDR2 SVGAGI, per germline (reference sequence). V lost 6 bases, J lost 6 bases, and 11 bases lay in between. In the case of this clone: Its antigen is unidentified.

The chain carries TRBV6-6 and TRBJ1-1, with no clear D. The clonotype comes from an adult in good health. Specimen: peripheral blood, collected on day 0 of AZD1222 vaccination. Written as DNA, the CDR3 is TGTGCCAGCAGCCCCCAGAATGCTGAAGCTTTCTTT. Residues: CASSPQNAEAFF.